The following is a TCR beta chain sequence with its context. Its antigen is not identified. The data were obtained in a study of regulatory T cells in long-lasting Graves disease. Investigators prepared the TCR beta libraries by applying iRepertoire HTBI primers and Arm-PCR of CDR3 regions. Original processing notes: Samples jointly harbored 62 TRBV and over 11 TRBJ segments. Via MiXCR, TCRdb re-called the multiplex PCR reads, giving one row per CDR3 protein. None of the V and J calls come from the authors' own analysis; TCRdb made them. The sample comprises 200,000 to 250,000 distinct CDR3 sequences, roughly 18% of which are singletons, and around 21% rests with the top ten. Noted time point: newly diagnosed GD, antithyroid drugs for less than 3 months. Construction of the TCR library relied on RNA isolated from PBMCs. Graves' disease diagnosis was established per American Thyroid Association guidelines.

Study-wide results and limits: TCR diversity in persistent Graves' patients was below that of newly diagnosed ones.

The source material was peripheral blood mononuclear cells (PBMCs), sampled at new diagnosis, from a patient treated with antithyroid drugs. The TCR was taken from a female donor with Graves disease.

The CDR3 reads CASSSQLAGGDTQYF. The CDR3 bases are TGTGCCAGCAGTTCACAACTAGCGGGAGGGGATACGCAGTATTTT. The chain recombines TRBV28 with TRBJ2-3; 13 nucleotides align to TRBD2. V lost 4 bases to trimming and J lost 6 bases; unmatched junction nucleotides: 4. In germline, CDR1 is MDHEN, CDR2 SYDVKM. The CDR3 contains 15 residues.